The next 21 T cell receptor beta chains were all read from a single sample in a study of T cells after yellow fever vaccination. From the 5' RACE reads, TCRdb called clonotypes with MiXCR, one entry per CDR3 protein. Here the sample spans fewer than 650,000 distinct CDR3 sequences, 20% to 25% being singletons. The sequences come from PBMCs, collected more than 20 days after the first yellow fever vaccination. The receptors derive from a man younger than 35 who received the YFV17D yellow fever vaccine.

This clonotype was observed a handful of times. The chain has TRBV11-2 and TRBJ2-1; 8 bases map to TRBD2. Germline CDR1 reads SGHAT; CDR2 reads FQNNGV. CDR3 size: 15 residues. V lost 0 bases and J lost 7; bases outside the gene matches: 5. Here the CDR3 DNA reads TGTGCCAGCAGCTTAGATCGGGGGGGCCAGAATGAGCAGTTCTTC. Translation: CASSLDRGGQNEQFF.

This clonotype was seen only a few times. The chain links TRBV5-4 to TRBJ2-2, with D possibly being TRBD2 (7 bases). Germline CDR1 and CDR2: SGHNT and YYREEE (reference sequence). The CDR3 length is 16 residues. Trimming removed 5 bases from V and 3 bases from J, with 17 bases in between. The CDR3: CASSPPGGDYTGELFF. The CDR3 DNA reads as TGTGCCAGCAGTCCGCCGGGGGGCGACTACACCGGGGAGCTGTTTTTT.

This clonotype has just one count. The chain uses TRBV6-1 and TRBJ2-3, with 8 bases fitting TRBD2. This CDR3 comprises 14 residues. CDR1 is MNHNS, CDR2 SASEGT, per germline. The ends lost 6 bases at V and 4 bases at J; junction bases unmatched: 6. CDR3: CASRRGLASDTQYF. CDR3 DNA sequence: TGTGCCAGCAGACGCGGACTAGCCTCAGATACGCAGTATTTT.

This clonotype showed up many times. The CDR3 DNA reads as TGTGCCAGCAGACATACAGGGACCGAGCAGTACGTC. The encoded protein is CASRHTGTEQYV. J is TRBJ2-7 and V is TRBV6-5; a possible D gene is TRBD1 (6 bases). Deletions cut 6 bases from V and 6 bases from J, with 12 bases between. The CDR3 length is 12 residues. The germline V gene has CDR1 MNHEY and CDR2 SVGAGI.

The sample holds a few counts of this clonotype. The genes are TRBV12-3 or TRBV12-4 and TRBJ1-2; 12 bases are a match to TRBD1. The CDR3 has 20 residues. Trimming took 6 bases from V and 2 from J; bases not matched to a gene: 19. The CDR3 spells CASRKHPVGTGGVLNYGYTF. In nucleotides, the CDR3 is TGTGCCAGCAGAAAACACCCAGTGGGGACAGGGGGCGTGTTAAACTATGGCTACACCTTC.

The chain combines TRBV5-1 with TRBJ2-5, with 8 bases aligning to TRBD2. The V and J ends lost 0 bases and 1 base, in that order; junction bases with no gene match: 5. The CDR3 runs to 16 residues. CDR1 is SGHRS, CDR2 YFSETQ, per germline. The CDR3 here is CASSLGGLAIQETQYF. DNA for the CDR3: TGCGCCAGCAGCTTGGGAGGACTAGCTATCCAAGAGACCCAGTACTTC.

The gene calls are TRBV2 and TRBJ2-1, with D possibly being TRBD2 (6 bases). Trimming removed 8 bases at V and 5 bases at J, with 10 bases between. The CDR3 spans 12 residues. CDR1 and CDR2 from the germline V gene are SNHLY and FYNNEI. The CDR3 coding sequence is TGTGCCAGCCCCCCTAGCGACAATGAGCAGTTCTTC. Its protein is CASPPSDNEQFF.

Only a few counts were recorded for this clonotype. V gene TRBV7-2 combines with J gene TRBJ2-5, with D tentatively TRBD2 (5 bases). Germline V gene data show CDR1 as SGHTA and CDR2 as FQGNSA. This CDR3 has 13 residues. V dropped 7 bases and J dropped 7 bases, with 16 bases sitting between them. This CDR3 reads CASTSSGLGTQYF. The CDR3 nucleotides read TGTGCCAGCACCTCGAGCGGATTGGGGACCCAGTACTTC.

This clonotype was observed a handful of times. The genes are TRBV3-1 and TRBJ2-1; the match to TRBD1 covers 7 bases. The CDR3 length is 13 residues. V was pared by 5 bases and J by 7 bases, with 5 bases of the junction left unmatched. Germline CDR1 is LGHDT and CDR2 is YNNKEL (reference sequence). The CDR3 reads CASSRQGTNEQFF. The CDR3 DNA reads as TGTGCCAGCAGCAGACAGGGTACGAATGAGCAGTTCTTC.

The chain uses TRBV5-1 and TRBJ2-3; 10 bases are shared with TRBD2. V was pared by 4 bases and J by 3 bases, with 8 bases of the junction left unmatched. Germline loops: CDR1 SGHRS, CDR2 YFSETQ. This CDR3 is built from 16 residues. CDR3 sequence reads: CASSTERGGVTDTQYF. DNA for the CDR3: TGCGCCAGCAGCACAGAGCGGGGGGGAGTGACAGATACGCAGTATTTT. The full variable domain, its missing parts supplied by reference TRBV5-1 and TRBJ2-3, is KAGVTQTPRYLIKTRGQQVTLSCSPISGHRSVSWYQQTPGQGLQFLFEYFSETQRNKGNFPGRFSGRQFSNSRSEMNVSTLELGDSALYLCASSTERGGVTDTQYFGPGTRLTVL.

The chain employs TRBV15 and TRBJ2-2, with 7 nucleotides matching TRBD1. The V segment lost 1 base and the J segment 1 base; nucleotides outside the gene matches: 0. Germline V gene lookup returns CDR1 LNHNV and CDR2 YYDKDF (reference sequence). There are 15 residues in the CDR3. CDR3 in amino acids: CATSRGQGNTGELFF. The CDR3 region has the DNA TGTGCCACCAGCAGAGGACAGGGGAACACCGGGGAGCTGTTTTTT.

J is TRBJ2-1 and V is TRBV4-3; D is perhaps TRBD1 or TRBD2 (5 bases each). V lost 0 bases and J lost 4, with 13 bases in between. The CDR3 covers 16 residues. CDR1 is LGHNA, CDR2 YSLEER, per germline. CDR3 in DNA: TGCGCCAGCAGCCAAGAGGCCGGGGACGAATACAATGAGCAGTTCTTC. This sequence encodes CASSQEAGDEYNEQFF.

This clonotype turned up a few times. The chain links TRBV4-1 to TRBJ2-7, with TRBD1 as a possible D gene (6 bases). The CDR3 covers 14 residues. Trimming stripped 5 bases from V and 4 bases from J, with 15 bases between. Looked up from germline, CDR1 is MGHRA and CDR2 is YSYEKL. CDR3 region: CASSVRRGTYEQYV. The CDR3 DNA is TGCGCCAGCAGCGTTCGAAGGGGGACATACGAGCAGTACGTC.

V is TRBV5-1 and J is TRBJ2-2; D perhaps matches TRBD2 (6 bases). Germline loops: CDR1 SGHRS, CDR2 YFSETQ. Trimming cost V 7 bases and J 4 bases, with 20 bases left between them. CDR3 length: 16 residues. The chain's CDR3 is CASRPLGQGGTGELFF. The CDR3 DNA is TGCGCCAGCCGCCCGCTTGGGCAGGGAGGCACCGGGGAGCTGTTTTTT.

In its sample, this clonotype was seen many times. This chain connects TRBV23-1 to TRBJ2-5, with TRBD1 matching over 7 bases. TRBV23-1 is labeled an ORF, and its function is uncertain. CDR3 length: 15 amino acids. Unmatched junction bases numbered 9, after V lost 6 bases and J lost 2 bases. The CDR3 spells CASRSGTEHQETQYF. The CDR3 nucleotides read TGCGCCAGCAGATCCGGGACAGAACATCAAGAGACCCAGTACTTC.

CDR3 nucleotides: TGTGCCAGCAGCTCGGAGCGGGGGGGCCTGGATACGCAGTATTTT. It translates to CASSSERGGLDTQYF. The chain employs TRBV4-2 and TRBJ2-3, with TRBD2 matching over 10 bases. The junction had 8 bases not matched to a gene; V was cut back by 5 bases and J by 6 bases. This CDR3 has 15 residues. Germline lookup yields CDR1 LGHNA and CDR2 YNFKEQ.

The chain has TRBV28 and TRBJ2-5; 11 nucleotides agree with TRBD2. This CDR3 spans 14 amino acids. The V and J ends lost 8 bases and 2 bases, in that order; junction bases with no gene match: 4. In germline, CDR1 is MDHEN, CDR2 SYDVKM. CDR3 sequence (DNA): TGTGCCAGCCTAGCGGGGGGCCTGCAAGAGACCCAGTACTTC. This encodes CASLAGGLQETQYF.

The chain couples TRBV7-3 to TRBJ1-4; 8 nucleotides agree with TRBD1. The CDR3 runs 12 residues. Germline values: CDR1 SGHTA, CDR2 FQGTGA. Unmatched junction bases numbered 2, after V lost 10 bases and J lost 4 bases. CDR3 coding DNA: TGTGCCACCGACAGGGGTAATGAAAAACTGTTTTTT. This gives the protein CATDRGNEKLFF.

This clonotype was observed at least ten times. The V gene is TRBV18, the J gene TRBJ2-2; D unclear. Looked up from germline, CDR1 is KGHSH and CDR2 is LQKENI. Trimming pared 2 bases from V and 3 bases from J, leaving 4 bases between. This CDR3 contains 13 residues. CDR3 sequence (DNA): TGTGCCAGCTCACCAGGGTACACCGGGGAGCTGTTTTTT. It yields the protein CASSPGYTGELFF.

This clonotype has just a few counts. The chain couples TRBV7-3 to TRBJ2-1; 10 bases map to TRBD2. CDR3 length: 18 residues. The J segment lost 2 bases and the V segment lost 5 bases, leaving 12 bases of the junction unmatched. CDR1 and CDR2 from the germline V gene are SGHTA and FQGTGA. The CDR3 nucleotides are TGTGCCAGCAGCCCCTTTGGGCTAGCGGGGGAGACCTACAATGAGCAGTTCTTC. Its protein product is CASSPFGLAGETYNEQFF.

This clonotype has ten or more counts. The chain recombines TRBV25-1 with TRBJ2-7; 9 bases align to TRBD1. The J segment lost 3 bases and the V segment lost 6 bases, leaving 0 bases of the junction unmatched. The germline V gene has CDR1 MGHDK and CDR2 SYGVNS. CDR3 length equals 12 residues. CDR3 DNA sequence: TGTGCCAGCAGGGACAGGGGCTACGAGCAGTACTTC. This gives the protein CASRDRGYEQYF.